The 27 T cell receptor beta chains reported below all come from one sample, sequenced in a study of cytomegalovirus exposure and HLA in healthy donors (dated by TCRdb to the late 2010s). The method behind the library was the immunoSEQ multiplex PCR assay. The multiplex PCR relied on a mix of 60 forward primers for TCR Vbeta segments and 13 reverse primers for TCR Jbeta segments. TCRdb took this table from immuneACCESS and kept in-frame rearrangements with V and J called. Such tables lack part of the clones; where checked against another copy, unresolved V genes explain under half of the gap, and the rest is unexplained. In this sample the table shows about 96,000 clones, roughly 79% of which occur a single time. The ten largest clones capture roughly 13% of the sample. What was sequenced was PBMCs. These receptors were obtained from a woman aged 70-85 years in good health and CMV-seropositive.

The chain combines TRBV27 with TRBJ2-6; tentative D call: TRBD1 (6 bases). Germline CDR1 is MNHEY and CDR2 is SMNVEV (reference sequence). This CDR3 is built from 15 residues. The germline V and J ends were trimmed by 2 bases and 2 bases, with 7 bases remaining between them. The CDR3 is CASSLQGPGANVLTF. CDR3 in DNA: TGTGCCAGCAGTTTACAGGGGCCTGGGGCCAACGTCCTGACTTTC.

This chain uses TRBV10-3 with TRBJ1-4, with D possibly matching TRBD1 (5 bases). Germline V CDR1 and CDR2: ENHRY, SYGVKD. The CDR3 extends over 13 amino acids. The V gene lost 3 bases and the J gene lost 7 bases, with 9 bases spanning the gap. CDR3 nucleotide sequence: TGTGCCATCAGTGACAGGGAAGGTGAAAAACTGTTTTTT. Its translation is CAISDREGEKLFF.

The chain uses TRBV28 and TRBJ2-3; a weak D match, TRBD2 (5 bases). The length of the CDR3 is 15 residues. The V end was cut by 6 bases, the J end by 1 base, with 14 bases between. CDR1 is MDHEN and CDR2 is SYDVKM in the germline V gene. The CDR3 is CASRRTFSGTDTQYF. The CDR3 DNA is TGTGCCAGCAGACGGACTTTCTCTGGCACAGATACGCAGTATTTT.

The chain links TRBV6-5 to TRBJ1-4, with TRBD1 matching over 8 bases. The CDR3 runs to 15 residues. Germline values: CDR1 MNHEY, CDR2 SVGAGI. J was trimmed by 7 bases and V by 6 bases; bases with no gene match: 10. In DNA, the CDR3 is TGTGCCAGCAGGAGGACAGGGTTGGGGGGTGAAAAACTGTTTTTT. Translation: CASRRTGLGGEKLFF.

This clone was found once. This chain joins TRBV5-1 and TRBJ2-4, with 9 bases that match TRBD1. The trim removed 0 bases at V and 1 base at J, leaving 5 bases unmatched. Per the germline V gene, CDR1 is SGHRS and CDR2 is YFSETQ. The CDR3 runs to 17 residues. The CDR3 is CASSLGDRVVAKNIQYF. The CDR3 DNA reads as TGCGCCAGCAGCTTGGGGGACAGGGTGGTGGCCAAAAACATTCAGTACTTC.

J is TRBJ2-1 and V is TRBV18, with 9 bases fitting TRBD1. V was clipped by 0 bases and J by 5 bases; unmatched bases: 14. This CDR3 has 19 residues. Germline CDR1 and CDR2: KGHSH and LQKENI. The CDR3 here is CASSPPGQGGRRGHNEQFF. The CDR3 DNA reads TGTGCCAGCTCACCACCGGGACAGGGTGGGCGGCGGGGTCACAATGAGCAGTTCTTC. The variable domain in full, completed from reference TRBV18 and TRBJ2-1, reads NAGVMQNPRHLVRRRGQEARLRCSPMKGHSHVYWYRQLPEEGLKFMVYLQKENIIDESGMPKERFSAEFPKEGPSILRIQQVVRGDSAAYFCASSPPGQGGRRGHNEQFFGPGTRLTVL.

This chain uses TRBV30 with TRBJ1-6, with 7 bases fitting TRBD1. CDR3 length: 14 amino acids. With 2 bases clipped from V and 9 bases from J, the junction kept 7 bases outside the gene matches. The germline CDR1 and CDR2 sequences are GTSNPN and SVGIG (reference sequence). CDR3 nucleotides: TGTGCCTGGAGTCAGGGCGACAGGGTTTCACCCCTCCACTTT. Its translation is CAWSQGDRVSPLHF.

The rearrangement links TRBV11-2 to TRBJ2-7; D is unresolved. The CDR3 is 12 amino acids. The germline CDR1 and CDR2 sequences are SGHAT and FQNNGV. The ends were cut back, 0 bases at V and 9 bases at J, with 9 bases in the middle. The CDR3: CASSLEPGAQYF. Written as DNA, the CDR3 is TGTGCCAGCAGCTTAGAGCCCGGAGCGCAGTACTTC.

The chain couples TRBV4-1 to TRBJ2-3; 11 nucleotides line up with TRBD1. Losses at the gene ends were 0 bases for V and 0 bases for J; bases not matched to a gene: 5. CDR1 MGHRA and CDR2 YSYEKL come from the germline V gene. CDR3 size: 18 residues. DNA for the CDR3: TGCGCCAGCAGCCAAGATAGAGGACAGGGGGCAAGCACAGATACGCAGTATTTT. As protein: CASSQDRGQGASTDTQYF.

CDR3 sequence: CASSPDSFYGYTF. In nucleotides, the CDR3 is TGTGCCAGCAGCCCGGACAGCTTCTATGGCTACACCTTC. The chain uses TRBV7-9 and TRBJ1-2; maybe TRBD1 (6 bases). CDR1 SEHNR and CDR2 FQNEAQ come from the germline V gene (reference sequence). Deletions cut 5 bases from V and 4 bases from J, with 11 bases between. CDR3 size: 13 residues.

A few counts support this clone. V and J are TRBV19 and TRBJ2-7; 8 nucleotides align to TRBD1. The length of the CDR3 is 13 residues. Germline CDR1 and CDR2: LNHDA and SQIVND (reference sequence). Losses at the gene ends were 5 bases for V and 3 bases for J; bases not matched to a gene: 3. CDR3 amino acids: CASSGQGFYEQYF. In nucleotides, the CDR3 is TGTGCCAGTAGTGGACAGGGCTTCTACGAGCAGTACTTC.

V and J are TRBV25-1 and TRBJ2-7; 8 positions match TRBD2. This CDR3 has 14 amino acids. V dropped 2 bases and J dropped 3; count of bases not matched to a gene: 3. Germline V CDR1 and CDR2: MGHDK, SYGVNS. CDR3 in DNA: TGTGCCAGCAGTGAAGCGGGGGGCAGCTACGAGCAGTACTTC. It specifies CASSEAGGSYEQYF.

The chain has TRBV11-2 and TRBJ2-4; TRBD1 agrees at 8 bases. The CDR3 has 17 residues. V gave up 5 bases and J gave up 0 bases; unmatched junction bases: 9. Germline V gives CDR1 SGHAT, CDR2 FQNNGV. The DNA of the CDR3 is TGTGCCAGCAGCCCACCAGGGACAGGAGGAGCCAAAAACATTCAGTACTTC. Its protein product is CASSPPGTGGAKNIQYF.

The sample holds a few counts of this clone. J is TRBJ1-1 and V is TRBV29-1; D remains unclear. CDR3 length: 13 amino acids. The germline V gene encodes CDR1 SQVTM and CDR2 ANQGSEA. V was cut by 0 bases and J by 7 bases, with 12 bases left in between. CDR3 coding DNA: TGCAGCGTTGAAGAGGCGGGTGTAGGTGAAGCTTTCTTT. Protein sequence: CSVEEAGVGEAFF.

This clone was counted between two and nine times. CDR3 DNA: TGCAGCGTTCGACACTTGTTCGGCTACACCTTC. Translated, it gives CSVRHLFGYTF. The genes are TRBV29-1 and TRBJ1-2; D is ambiguous. The CDR3 is made up of 11 amino acids. V gave up 5 bases and J gave up 8 bases, with 12 bases separating them. Germline values: CDR1 SQVTM, CDR2 ANQGSEA.

The chain employs TRBV7-6 and TRBJ2-1; 8 bases agree with TRBD1. Germline lookup yields CDR1 SGHVS and CDR2 FNYEAQ. CDR3 length equals 16 residues. V gave up 5 bases and J gave up 6 bases; unmatched junction bases: 12. This CDR3 reads CASSTSRTGIRNEQFF. The CDR3 DNA reads as TGTGCCAGCAGCACCTCCAGGACAGGGATACGCAATGAGCAGTTCTTC.

The rearrangement links TRBV6-5 to TRBJ1-1; 8 nucleotides align to TRBD1. This CDR3 region has 14 residues. Germline assignment: CDR1 MNHEY and CDR2 SVGAGI. V shed 6 bases and J 1 base; nucleotides not matched to a gene: 4. CDR3 nucleotide sequence: TGTGCCAGCAGACGACAGGGGACGAACACTGAAGCTTTCTTT. This translates into CASRRQGTNTEAFF.

The gene calls are TRBV5-1 and TRBJ2-7, with 12 bases identical to TRBD1. J lost 4 bases, V lost 3 bases, and 5 bases had no gene match. The CDR3 has 15 amino acids. Looked up from germline, CDR1 is SGHRS and CDR2 is YFSETQ. The CDR3 sequence: CASSSSGQGAYEQYF. CDR3 bases: TGCGCCAGCAGCTCTTCGGGACAGGGGGCATACGAGCAGTACTTC.

This clone was seen a single time. This rearrangement joins TRBV6-6 to TRBJ1-2; TRBD1 matches at 8 bases. This CDR3 comprises 15 residues. V lost 2 bases to trimming and J lost 5 bases; unmatched junction nucleotides: 7. In germline, CDR1 is MNHNY, CDR2 SVGAGI (reference sequence). CDR3 DNA: TGTGCCAGCAGTTACCCACAGGGGGAAGTTTATGGCTACACCTTC. It specifies CASSYPQGEVYGYTF.

Here the CDR3 DNA reads TGTGCCAGCAGATCCGCGGAGAGGCGGAACCTCTACAATGAGCAGTTCTTC. Its protein is CASRSAERRNLYNEQFF. V gene TRBV7-2 combines with J gene TRBJ2-1; D unclear. Germline V gene lookup returns CDR1 SGHTA and CDR2 FQGNSA. With 6 bases removed from V and 3 bases from J, the gap between germline ends came to 21 bases. The CDR3 runs 17 residues.

The chain is built from TRBV28 and TRBJ1-2, with D tentatively TRBD1 (5 bases). From germline, CDR1 is MDHEN and CDR2 SYDVKM. CDR3 length equals 14 residues. Trimming removed 2 bases at V and 4 bases at J, with 11 bases between. In DNA, the CDR3 is TGTGCCAGCAGTTTACCAGACAGTGTCTATGGCTACACCTTC. Translated: CASSLPDSVYGYTF.

This clone was picked up a small number of times. The chain has TRBV7-2 and TRBJ2-7; 10 bases are shared with TRBD2. Germline trimming cut 1 base from V and 5 bases from J; bases unmatched to any gene: 8. This CDR3 is 16 amino acids long. Germline V gene lookup returns CDR1 SGHTA and CDR2 FQGNSA. CDR3 amino acids: CASSLGLLAGVDEQYF. CDR3 DNA sequence: TGTGCCAGCAGCTTAGGGCTCCTAGCGGGAGTAGACGAGCAGTACTTC.

This clone occurred a few times. Different DNA sequences within this sample yield the same CDR3. The genes are TRBV2 and TRBJ1-1, with 7 bases fitting TRBD1. CDR1 is SNHLY, CDR2 FYNNEI, per germline. The junction had 3 bases not matched to a gene; V was cut back by 6 bases and J by 2 bases. This CDR3 has 13 amino acids. CDR3 sequence reads: CASRGQPNTEAFF. CDR3 bases: TGTGCCAGCAGGGGACAGCCAAACACTGAAGCTTTCTTT.

The genes are TRBV4-2 and TRBJ2-7, with 7 bases fitting TRBD1. V lost 0 bases to trimming and J lost 2 bases; unmatched junction nucleotides: 19. Germline CDR1 is LGHNA and CDR2 is YNFKEQ. The CDR3 spans 20 residues. The CDR3 reads CASSQDITMAGTDYPYEQYF. As DNA, the CDR3 is TGTGCCAGCAGCCAAGATATTACCATGGCCGGGACAGACTACCCCTACGAGCAGTACTTC.

This chain connects TRBV7-8 to TRBJ2-7; D is possibly TRBD2 (5 bases). The ends were cut back, 4 bases at V and 5 bases at J, with 6 bases in the middle. The CDR3 runs to 11 residues. CDR1 is SGHVS and CDR2 is FQNEAQ in the germline V gene. Here the CDR3 reads CASSSRDEQYF. DNA for the CDR3: TGTGCCAGCAGCTCGAGGGACGAGCAGTACTTC.

The chain joins TRBV28 to TRBJ2-4; TRBD2 aligns across 9 bases. CDR3 length: 14 residues. Germline V gene data show CDR1 as MDHEN and CDR2 as SYDVKM. The V and J ends lost 7 bases and 7 bases, in that order; junction bases with no gene match: 8. For the CDR3, the DNA is TGTGCCAGCAACGTCGGGCTAGCGGGGAACATTCAGTACTTC. Translation gives CASNVGLAGNIQYF. The full variable domain, completed using reference TRBV28 and TRBJ2-4, is DVKVTQSSRYLVKRTGEKVFLECVQDMDHENMFWYRQDPGLGLRLIYFSYDVKMKEKGDIPEGYSVSREKKERFSLILESASTNQTSMYLCASNVGLAGNIQYFGAGTRLSVL.

V is TRBV5-8 and J is TRBJ2-4, with D possibly TRBD2 on 6 matching bases. The CDR3 has 16 amino acids. Germline V gene sequence: CDR1 SGHTS, CDR2 YDEGEE. V lost 3 bases, J lost 0 bases, and 13 bases lay in between. CDR3 sequence reads: CASSSGALLAKNIQYF. The CDR3, as DNA: TGTGCCAGCAGCTCGGGAGCGTTATTAGCCAAAAACATTCAGTACTTC.